The text below deals with one T cell receptor beta chain. The antigen remains unidentified. The time point denotes: cycle 4 day 1 (C4D1), after less than 7 weeks of nivolumab. Relapse after autologous stem cell transplantation occurred in every patient, and brentuximab vedotin exposure varied. V lost 5 bases, J lost 6 bases, and 8 bases stayed unmatched. Germline values: CDR1 SGHAT, CDR2 FQNNGV. There are 15 residues in the CDR3. The data were produced by immunoSEQ multiplex PCR, yet TCRdb's version contains in-frame clones alone and is incomplete. Of some 58,000 clones in the sample, approximately 90% were seen once. These data belong to a study of PD-1 blockade in classical Hodgkin lymphoma. Study outcomes and limitations: The study found that TCR diversity rose significantly by C4D1 in CD4+ but not CD8+ cells.

The chain joins TRBV11-2 to TRBJ2-2; TRBD1 aligns across 8 bases. The specimen was peripheral blood mononuclear cells (PBMCs), collected before the fourth cycle of nivolumab. The origin of this receptor is a human donor with classical Hodgkin lymphoma. CDR3 DNA: TGTGCCAGCAGCCCTATCAGGGGGCAATCCGGGGAGCTGTTTTTT. Encoded protein: CASSPIRGQSGELFF.